This T cell receptor (beta chain) was identified in a study of T cells after yellow fever vaccination (dated by TCRdb to between 2018 and 2020). For the wider study: The SMART-Seq v4 Ultra Low Input RNA kit was used to prepare libraries from fractions with low cell numbers. To track T-cell clones before and after primary and booster YFV17D yellow fever vaccination, bulk TCR alpha and beta repertoires were sequenced longitudinally. The cohort comprised two healthy male donors, one aged 18 to 30 and one aged 30 to 40 years. Blood samples were taken at several timepoints before and after primary and secondary immunization, and bulk PBMC replicates and cell subsets were isolated.

TCR cDNA was synthesized by 5'RACE template switching, which introduced a universal primer site and unique molecular identifiers. Priming for cDNA synthesis came from both the TCR alpha and TCR beta constant segments. Libraries were amplified in two PCR steps, with sample barcodes and sequencing adapters added in the second step. Sequencing of libraries was performed on Illumina HiSeq 2500 (2x100 bp) or NovaSeq (2x150 bp). For the original study's pipeline: MIGEC handled demultiplexing of reads and collapsing into UMI consensus sequences, while MiXCR performed V(D)J alignment. Clonotypes responding to the vaccine were identified with edgeR on replicate PBMC samples, with the criteria of FDR below 0.01 and a log2 fold change above 5 up to day 15. Bulk clonotypes were assigned CD4 or CD8 identity according to which sequenced CD4 or CD8 repertoire held them at higher abundance. TCRdb reprocessed the public reads (quality trimming at Q25 with fastp, clone calling with MiXCR) and kept in-frame beta chains. All rows with the same CDR3 protein become a single entry with the most common DNA and genes. The V and J calls were determined by TCRdb, not by the authors. The sample table contains a few hundred thousand distinct CDR3 sequences; only one count was recorded for 17% of them. The ten top clones hold around a sixth of the sample.

This specimen's treatment or condition label, per the study, means: live attenuated yellow fever vaccine strain. Two biological replicates of bulk PBMCs were collected at each blood-draw timepoint. PBMCs were isolated from peripheral blood using a standard Ficoll-Paque protocol. TriZol was used to extract RNA from bulk PBMCs, from CD4 and CD8 fractions, and from dextramer-positive and dextramer-negative fractions. Results the study describes overall, beyond this receptor: FACS-sorted repertoires could contain abundant contaminating clonotypes from the bulk population, so computational filtering was required. A small share of clonotypes was detected in both CD4 and CD8 compartments, with the overlap likely arising from convergent recombination. Compared with the primary T-cell response, the secondary T-cell response was weaker but faster, peaking on day 5 rather than day 15. Because the study included only two donors, the extent to which the findings can be generalized is limited. Most clones expanded after primary vaccination were re-detected after the booster (almost 97% of CD4 and around 88% of CD8), suggesting broad memory maintenance.

Remarks on this clonotype: What this receptor recognizes is not known. Per-base quality was not reported, and no clone a single base away is much larger than it.

This receptor was taken from a young man who received the YFV17D yellow fever vaccine. The sample in question was PBMCs, obtained less than 6 days after the first yellow fever vaccination.

The CDR3 protein: CASSENEGATQYF. In nucleotide form, the sequence is TGCGCCAGCAGTGAGAACGAGGGGGCTACGCAGTATTTT. The rearrangement joined TRBV10-2 to TRBJ2-3; TRBD1 aligns with 7 central bases. CDR1 is given as WSHSY and CDR2 as SAAADI, both from the germline V gene. Its CDR3 holds 13 amino acids, cysteine through phenylalanine. Only the CDR3 part of the read is kept: 39 bases, read in frame from the first base. Trimmed from V: 2 bases; trimmed from J: 8 bases; junction bases lacking a gene match: 4.